Many counts were recorded for the clone carrying this TCR beta chain. Antigen unknown. TCRdb recomputed calls from the PCR reads with MiXCR, one row per CDR3 protein. Of 490,000 or so distinct CDR3 sequences in the sample, 25% were seen once. This sample was taken from a study of molecular identifiers for immune sequencing clone quantification. Study-level points and caveats: Among approximately 1 million naive cells, as was reported, spiked Jurkat TCR RNA from one cell was detectable.

Sorting captured naive CD8 T cells as CD8+CD4-CCR7+CD45RA+. The sequence was collected from a human donor in good health. Some libraries in this study had Jurkat cell RNA spiked in. The sample consisted of naive CD8+ T cells from blood, with Jurkat cell RNA spiked in. Documented subset: FACS-sorted CD8+CD4-CCR7+CD45RA+ naive T cells.

The CDR3 spells CASSALTSDEQFF. CDR3 nucleotides: TGCGCCAGCAGCGCCTTAACTAGCGATGAGCAGTTCTTC. The rearrangement links TRBV5-1 to TRBJ2-1; TRBD2 agrees at 7 bases. The V and J ends lost 4 bases and 8 bases, in that order; junction bases with no gene match: 6. Germline V gene lookup returns CDR1 SGHRS and CDR2 YFSETQ. The CDR3 covers 13 residues.